The T cell receptor beta chain described here comes from a study of blood T cell repertoires in COVID-19. Study information: COVID-19 samples from acute and convalescent phases originated in the United States, Italy and Spain.

Participant age was about 18 to 89 years, and participants resided in 24 US areas. Assignment of participants to cohorts was predicated upon participant-reported clinical history. As originally analysed: By means of reference gene primer amplification, nucleated cell counts were estimated. Data came from immunoSEQ multiplex PCR; TCRdb stores just in-frame clones and leaves some out. Clonal size and the V and J genes are those of that table, whereas D and trimming came from the DNA. The sample lists about 280,000 clones, 90% seen once, with about 1.5% in the top ten. Germline CDR1 is MNHEY and CDR2 is SMNVEV (reference sequence). This CDR3 contains 16 residues. The V segment lost 2 bases and the J segment 0 bases; nucleotides outside the gene matches: 6.

The sequence came from a woman younger than 30 with acute COVID-19. The chain carries TRBV27 and TRBJ1-2, with 7 bases lining up with TRBD1. Sample: PBMCs or T cells enriched from blood (not recorded which). The CDR3: CASSLGRGTTNYGYTF. The CDR3 DNA follows: TGTGCCAGCAGTTTAGGCAGGGGGACCACTAACTATGGCTACACCTTC.